These 24 T cell receptor beta chains share one sample of origin, sequenced in a study of cytotoxic CD8 clonotypes in ibrutinib-treated CLL. TCRdb's table, derived via immunoSEQ multiplex PCR, lists solely in-frame clones and lacks some. This sample carries more than 25,000 clones, more than 60% of them seen once, and the ten largest clones take 45% to 65%. The specimen comprised PBMCs, sampled after 24 months of ibrutinib treatment. The receptors were gathered from a human donor with chronic lymphocytic leukemia.

About this clone itself: The junction differs from germline at one of its ends, possibly a read error. The rearrangement links TRBV25-1 to TRBJ2-7; D assignment may be TRBD1 or TRBD2 (5 bases each). The CDR3 spans 14 residues. CDR1 MGHDK and CDR2 SYGVNS come from the germline V gene. The CDR3 loop reads CASGEWGSAYEQYF. CDR3 in DNA: TGTGCCAGCGGTGAATGGGGGTCCGCCTACGAGCAGTACTTC.

The rearrangement links TRBV5-5 to TRBJ2-7; TRBD1 aligns across 7 bases. The CDR3 has 13 residues. Germline V gene lookup returns CDR1 SGHKS and CDR2 YYEKEE (reference sequence). After removal of 2 bases from V and 2 bases from J, the junction contained 1 base not matched to a gene. CDR3 nucleotides: TGTGCCAGCAGCTTCCAGGGGGCCTACGAGCAGTACTTC. Amino acid sequence: CASSFQGAYEQYF.

The CDR3 protein is CASSDRVTTGELFF. The CDR3 DNA is TGTGCCAGCAGCGACAGGGTAACAACCGGGGAGCTGTTTTTT. This rearrangement joins TRBV6-5 to TRBJ2-2, with 7 bases fitting TRBD1. The CDR3 totals 14 residues. Germline CDR1 MNHEY, CDR2 SVGAGI. Trimming took 6 bases from V and 5 from J; bases not matched to a gene: 6.

The genes are TRBV5-1 and TRBJ1-3; D not resolved. CDR1 is SGHRS, CDR2 YFSETQ, per germline. Trimming took off 4 bases at V and 1 base at J, with 12 bases between the two ends. The CDR3 runs 15 residues. CDR3 nucleotides: TGCGCCAGCAGCACCGGCCCAGGTTCTGGAAACACCATATATTTT. Protein: CASSTGPGSGNTIYF.

This clone was counted a few times. This rearrangement joins TRBV29-1 to TRBJ2-7; no definite D call. The CDR3 has 12 amino acids. CDR1 SQVTM and CDR2 ANQGSEA come from the germline V gene. Trimming removed 2 bases at V and 1 base at J, with 6 bases between. The CDR3 sequence: CSVEKGSYEQYF. Here the CDR3 DNA reads TGCAGCGTTGAAAAGGGATCCTACGAGCAGTACTTC.

CDR3: CASSSRTGRSNQPQHF. The CDR3 DNA reads TGTGCCAGTAGTAGCCGGACAGGGAGAAGCAATCAGCCCCAGCATTTT. The rearrangement joins TRBV19 to TRBJ1-5, with 8 bases matching TRBD1. The V gene end was trimmed by 4 bases and the J gene end by 1 base; junction bases not matched to a gene: 6. This CDR3 is built from 16 residues. Germline CDR1 reads LNHDA; CDR2 reads SQIVND (reference sequence).

This clone was seen a few times. The V and J genes are TRBV6-5 and TRBJ1-1, with D unresolved. This CDR3 is built from 13 residues. Trimming shortened V by 6 bases and J by 6 bases, and 14 bases separated the two germline ends. Germline V gene data show CDR1 as MNHEY and CDR2 as SVGAGI. CDR3 sequence: CASSVMEEAEAFF. In DNA form, the CDR3 reads TGTGCCAGCAGCGTTATGGAGGAGGCTGAAGCTTTCTTT.

The rearrangement uses TRBV7-3 and TRBJ1-5, with D maybe TRBD1 (5 bases). V gave up 3 bases and J gave up 6 bases, with 9 bases separating them. The CDR3 has 13 residues. In germline, CDR1 is SGHTA, CDR2 FQGTGA. CDR3 amino acids: CASSLYQGQPQHF. CDR3 nucleotides: TGTGCCAGCAGCTTGTATCAGGGTCAGCCCCAGCATTTT.

This clone was counted a single time. The V gene is TRBV11-2, the J gene TRBJ2-5, with a weak D call TRBD2 (5 bases). Germline V lookup: CDR1 SGHAT, CDR2 FQNNGV. V lost 5 bases to trimming and J lost 5 bases, with 15 bases between them. CDR3 length equals 14 residues. The CDR3: CASSPNYERETQYF. CDR3 nucleotide sequence: TGTGCCAGCAGCCCTAACTACGAGCGGGAGACCCAGTACTTC.

This chain joins TRBV5-1 and TRBJ1-4; D perhaps matches TRBD1 (5 bases). Germline CDR1 is SGHRS and CDR2 is YFSETQ. V was shortened by 7 bases and J by 7 bases, with 17 bases between the two germline ends. The CDR3 has 14 amino acids. Here the CDR3 reads CASSPGDRGEKLFF. The CDR3 DNA is TGCGCCAGCTCCCCCGGGGACCGGGGTGAAAAACTGTTTTTT.

The chain uses TRBV19 and TRBJ1-1, with 11 bases identical to TRBD1. J gave up 4 bases and V 5 bases, and 9 bases lay outside the gene matches. The CDR3 length is 16 residues. Per the germline V gene, CDR1 is LNHDA and CDR2 is SQIVND (reference sequence). The CDR3 DNA sequence: TGTGCCAGTAGTCCGATTACCGGGACAGGGGGCACTGAAGCTTTCTTT. It is translated as CASSPITGTGGTEAFF.

The chain joins TRBV6-6 to TRBJ2-1, with TRBD2 matching over 10 bases. This CDR3 is built from 16 residues. Looked up from germline, CDR1 is MNHNY and CDR2 is SVGAGI (reference sequence). V lost 5 bases to trimming and J lost 5 bases; unmatched junction nucleotides: 9. The CDR3 DNA is TGTGCCAGCAGTCAAATATCCGGGACTAGCGACAATGAGCAGTTCTTC. Amino acids: CASSQISGTSDNEQFF.

The chain joins TRBV10-1 to TRBJ2-3; perhaps TRBD2 as D (5 bases). In germline, CDR1 is WNHNN, CDR2 SYGVQD (reference sequence). This CDR3 contains 16 residues. Trimming took off 2 bases at V and 1 base at J, with 13 bases between the two ends. This chain's CDR3 is CASSESSFGGTDTQYF. The CDR3 bases are TGCGCCAGCAGTGAGAGCTCCTTCGGGGGCACAGATACGCAGTATTTT.

The V gene is TRBV9, the J gene TRBJ2-7, with D tentatively TRBD1 or TRBD2 (5 bases each). Germline CDR1 reads SGDLS; CDR2 reads YYNGEE. V lost 3 bases and J lost 0, with 13 bases in between. The CDR3 sequence is 15 residues long. This CDR3 is CASSATGAGSYEQYF. The CDR3 DNA reads TGTGCCAGCAGCGCCACCGGGGCGGGCTCCTACGAGCAGTACTTC.

The chain couples TRBV7-6 to TRBJ2-7; no clear D gene. The germline V gene has CDR1 SGHVS and CDR2 FNYEAQ. This CDR3 is 11 amino acids long. Between the trimmed V and J ends, which lost 5 bases and 5 bases, there was a span of 7 bases. This CDR3 reads CASSSQNEQYF. CDR3 in DNA: TGTGCCAGCAGCAGTCAGAACGAGCAGTACTTC.

The chain recombines TRBV28 with TRBJ1-5, with 7 bases that match TRBD1. V lost 6 bases to trimming and J lost 5 bases; unmatched junction nucleotides: 7. The CDR3 length is 14 residues. The germline V gene has CDR1 MDHEN and CDR2 SYDVKM. In nucleotides, the CDR3 is TGTGCCAGCAGAACACAGGGGAGGTATCAGCCCCAGCATTTT. It translates to CASRTQGRYQPQHF.

This clone has only one observation. The chain couples TRBV28 to TRBJ1-4; 8 bases match TRBD1. The germline CDR1 and CDR2 sequences are MDHEN and SYDVKM. Losses at the gene ends were 6 bases for V and 7 bases for J; bases not matched to a gene: 13. This CDR3 comprises 16 residues. The CDR3 DNA reads TGTGCCAGCAGATCTAAACCAGGGGGCGCGGGTGAAAAACTGTTTTTT. It codes for CASRSKPGGAGEKLFF.

V and J are TRBV5-1 and TRBJ1-3; no reliable D call. Germline loops: CDR1 SGHRS, CDR2 YFSETQ. Trimming shortened V by 7 bases and J by 3 bases, and 11 bases separated the two germline ends. The CDR3 is 13 amino acids. This chain's CDR3 is CASGMGGGNTIYF. As DNA, the CDR3 is TGCGCCAGCGGAATGGGTGGTGGAAACACCATATATTTT.

This clone was seen more than once but under ten times. The chain uses TRBV10-2 and TRBJ1-1; D might be TRBD1 (6 bases). CDR1 and CDR2 (germline): WSHSY, SAAADI. The V end was cut by 2 bases, the J end by 1 base, with 11 bases between. CDR3 length equals 15 residues. The CDR3, as DNA: TGCGCCAGCAGTGAGGGAGGGGGTACGAACACTGAAGCTTTCTTT. Protein sequence: CASSEGGGTNTEAFF.

The chain is built from TRBV2 and TRBJ2-1; 10 nucleotides align to TRBD2. Germline CDR1 reads SNHLY; CDR2 reads FYNNEI. The V segment lost 2 bases and the J segment 7 bases; nucleotides outside the gene matches: 29. CDR3 length: 23 amino acids. The CDR3 nucleotides read TGTGCCAGCAGTGAAAGGGCAGGGGCTGAGGGACTAGCGAATTACCTCAAGGGGAATGAGCAGTTCTTC. Translating gives CASSERAGAEGLANYLKGNEQFF.

This chain connects TRBV7-8 to TRBJ1-2; TRBD1 agrees at 8 bases. Germline V gene sequence: CDR1 SGHVS, CDR2 FQNEAQ. V gave up 5 bases and J gave up 4 bases; unmatched junction bases: 9. This CDR3 is 15 amino acids long. For the CDR3, the DNA is TGTGCCAGCAGCCCCACCAGGGGGCTTACCTATGGCTACACCTTC. It yields the protein CASSPTRGLTYGYTF.

The J gene is TRBJ2-5, the V gene TRBV5-6; no definite D call. Germline V gene sequence: CDR1 SGHDT, CDR2 YYEEEE. This CDR3 comprises 14 residues. Trimming stripped 0 bases from V and 3 bases from J, with 9 bases between. The CDR3 is CASSLVGLKETQYF. Written as DNA, the CDR3 is TGTGCCAGCAGCTTGGTGGGGTTAAAAGAGACCCAGTACTTC. Together with reference TRBV5-6 and TRBJ2-5, the CDR3 gives the full variable domain: DAGVTQSPTHLIKTRGQQVTLRCSPKSGHDTVSWYQQALGQGPQFIFQYYEEEERQRGNFPDRFSGHQFPNYSSELNVNALLLGDSALYLCASSLVGLKETQYFGPGTRLLVL.

The V gene is TRBV28, the J gene TRBJ2-1, with TRBD1 matching 12 bases. V lost 5 bases to trimming and J lost 7 bases; unmatched junction nucleotides: 9. The V gene's germline CDR1 is MDHEN and CDR2 SYDVKM. The CDR3 loop spans 16 amino acids. CDR3: CASSLPGTGGRNEQFF. The CDR3 region has the DNA TGTGCCAGCAGTCTGCCCGGGACAGGGGGCAGGAATGAGCAGTTCTTC.

This chain joins TRBV28 and TRBJ2-7; no reliable D call. The CDR3 is 14 amino acids. Germline V lookup: CDR1 MDHEN, CDR2 SYDVKM. Deletions cut 6 bases from V and 3 bases from J, with 15 bases between. The CDR3 sequence is CASSPTLLGYEQYF. The DNA of the CDR3 is TGTGCCAGCAGCCCTACTCTCCTTGGCTACGAGCAGTACTTC.